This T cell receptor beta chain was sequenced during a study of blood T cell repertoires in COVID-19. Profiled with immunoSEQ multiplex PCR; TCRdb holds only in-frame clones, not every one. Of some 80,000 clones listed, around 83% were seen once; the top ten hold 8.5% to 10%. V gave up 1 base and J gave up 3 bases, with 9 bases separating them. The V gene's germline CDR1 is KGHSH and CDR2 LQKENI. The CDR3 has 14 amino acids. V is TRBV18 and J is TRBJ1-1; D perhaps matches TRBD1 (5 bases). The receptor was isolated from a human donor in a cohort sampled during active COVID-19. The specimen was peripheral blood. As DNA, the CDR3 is TGTGCCAGCTCACCACAGGGGTACGACACTGAAGCTTTCTTT. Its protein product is CASSPQGYDTEAFF.